One sample yielded the 16 T cell receptor beta chains listed below, sequenced in a study of CXCR3-negative and CXCR3-positive naive CD8 T cells. Each TRB cDNA library was prepared by 5' RACE (with UMI labels). No DNA is given; TCRdb re-called the 5' RACE reads and lists each CDR3 protein once. The table lists about 90,000 distinct CDR3 sequences, with around 1% in the top ten. Source material: naive CXCR3- CD8+ T cells from blood. The subset denotes: CD45RO-CCR7+CD27+CD95- naive CD8+ T cells lacking CXCR3 (TNR3-). The source of these receptors is a human donor in good health. Some clones in this sample may be carry-over from other donors' samples.

The chain combines TRBV11-2 with TRBJ2-2. The germline V gene encodes CDR1 SGHAT and CDR2 FQNNGV. CDR3 size: 16 residues. The CDR3 here is CASSLENGGNTGELFF.

The genes are TRBV29-1 and TRBJ2-7; without DNA, the TCRdb call of TRBD1 cannot be checked. There are 13 residues in the CDR3. CDR1 is SQVTM and CDR2 is ANQGSEA in the germline V gene. The chain's CDR3 is CSVTTVFADEQYF.

The chain combines TRBV2 with TRBJ2-1; the D call from TCRdb, TRBD2, cannot be confirmed without DNA. Germline CDR1 SNHLY, CDR2 FYNNEI. This CDR3 spans 16 amino acids. The CDR3 spells CASSVPSGGAGNEQFF.

The chain is built from TRBV28 and TRBJ2-7. The V gene's germline CDR1 is MDHEN and CDR2 SYDVKM. The CDR3 spans 13 residues. CDR3 sequence: CASSLTGPYEQYF. The whole variable domain, remainder taken from reference TRBV28 and TRBJ2-7, is DVKVTQSSRYLVKRTGEKVFLECVQDMDHENMFWYRQDPGLGLRLIYFSYDVKMKEKGDIPEGYSVSREKKERFSLILESASTNQTSMYLCASSLTGPYEQYFGPGTRLTVT.

The CDR3 loop reads CASSEGMAPEAFF. The chain joins TRBV2 to TRBJ1-1. The CDR3 sequence is 13 residues long. CDR1 and CDR2 (germline): SNHLY, FYNNEI.

The V and J genes are TRBV29-1 and TRBJ2-1; the D call from TCRdb, TRBD2, cannot be confirmed without DNA. The CDR3 contains 13 residues. CDR1 and CDR2 (germline): SQVTM, ANQGSEA. The CDR3 protein is CSADQTGGHEQFF.

The genes are TRBV28 and TRBJ2-1; absent DNA, TCRdb's TRBD1 call cannot be checked. CDR3 length: 14 residues. From germline, CDR1 is MDHEN and CDR2 SYDVKM. CDR3 in amino acids: CASRRDSDYNEQFF.

The chain couples TRBV7-9 to TRBJ2-3. The CDR3 totals 15 residues. Looked up from germline, CDR1 is SEHNR and CDR2 is FQNEAQ (reference sequence). CDR3 in amino acids: CASTSRLSDTDTQYF. The variable domain in full, completed from reference TRBV7-9 and TRBJ2-3, reads DTGVSQNPRHKITKRGQNVTFRCDPISEHNRLYWYRQTLGQGPEFLTYFQNEAQLEKSRLLSDRFSAERPKGSFSTLEIQRTEQGDSAMYLCASTSRLSDTDTQYFGPGTRLTVL.

V and J are TRBV20-1 and TRBJ2-7; TCRdb's assignment of TRBD2 cannot be checked, as there is no DNA. This CDR3 comprises 15 residues. CDR1 and CDR2 (germline): DFQATT, SNEGSKA (reference sequence). This CDR3 is CSAIDGAIGSYEQYF.

V gene TRBV29-1 combines with J gene TRBJ2-3. CDR1 is SQVTM, CDR2 ANQGSEA, per germline. The length of the CDR3 is 12 residues. CDR3 residues: CSVEEVPDTQYF.

The chain combines TRBV7-6 with TRBJ2-7; TCRdb outputs TRBD1, but without DNA this stays unchecked. Germline-derived CDR1 and CDR2 are SGHVS and FNYEAQ. This CDR3 region has 15 residues. This CDR3 reads CASSLQDGTDYEQYF.

The J gene is TRBJ2-7, the V gene TRBV4-3; the D call from TCRdb, TRBD1, cannot be confirmed without DNA. Germline assignment: CDR1 LGHNA and CDR2 YSLEER. The CDR3 covers 15 residues. Here the CDR3 reads CASSQDSGQGYEQYF.

This chain joins TRBV5-1 and TRBJ2-7; TCRdb reports TRBD1, a call that lacks DNA to check it against. The CDR3 loop spans 15 amino acids. Germline V CDR1 and CDR2: SGHRS, YFSETQ. CDR3 sequence: CASSPWSGASYEQYF.

The chain couples TRBV5-1 to TRBJ2-1; TCRdb outputs TRBD1, but without DNA this stays unchecked. Germline assignment: CDR1 SGHRS and CDR2 YFSETQ. The CDR3 runs 14 residues. The CDR3 reads CASSLGSHPDEQFF.

The chain uses TRBV29-1 and TRBJ1-2; the D gene TCRdb calls, TRBD1, cannot be checked with no DNA. The CDR3 is 15 amino acids. Germline CDR1 SQVTM, CDR2 ANQGSEA. CDR3 sequence: CSVPGQAGANYGYTF. The full variable domain, in which reference TRBV29-1 and TRBJ1-2 provide the parts outside the CDR3, is SAVISQKPSRDICQRGTSLTIQCQVDSQVTMMFWYRQQPGQSLTLIATANQGSEATYESGFVIDKFPISRPNLTFSTLTVSNMSPEDSSIYLCSVPGQAGANYGYTFGSGTRLTVV.

This chain connects TRBV11-3 to TRBJ2-2. The CDR3 sequence is 13 residues long. Germline-derived CDR1 and CDR2 are SGHNT and YENEEA. CDR3 region: CASSLSGSGELFF.